Each of the 30 T cell receptor beta chains below was sequenced from the same sample in a study of blood T cell repertoires in COVID-19. Assay used: immunoSEQ multiplex PCR; TCRdb lists only in-frame clones, some missing. The sample consists of 200,000 to 250,000 clones, approximately 86% of them appearing once. Material for sequencing was peripheral blood. These receptors originate from a young man with active or convalescent COVID-19.

V is TRBV6-5 and J is TRBJ1-2; possible D gene TRBD1, 6 bases. Trimming took 6 bases from V and 7 from J, leaving 21 bases between them. CDR3 size: 15 residues. In germline, CDR1 is MNHEY, CDR2 SVGAGI. DNA of the CDR3: TGTGCCAGCAGCGGACAGTTTAATCTTATCGCTGGCTACACCTTC. The encoded protein is CASSGQFNLIAGYTF.

The rearrangement joins TRBV10-1 to TRBJ2-1; the match to TRBD2 covers 10 bases. The CDR3 is made up of 17 amino acids. In germline, CDR1 is WNHNN, CDR2 SYGVQD (reference sequence). J was trimmed by 8 bases and V by 2 bases; bases with no gene match: 12. CDR3 amino acids: CASSEISGLAPSDEQFF. CDR3 bases: TGCGCCAGCAGTGAGATTTCGGGACTAGCGCCAAGCGATGAGCAGTTCTTC.

The V and J genes are TRBV30 and TRBJ2-3, with D hard to call. V lost 0 bases to trimming and J lost 6 bases, with 7 bases between them. Germline loops: CDR1 GTSNPN, CDR2 SVGIG (reference sequence). This CDR3 region has 12 residues. The CDR3: CAWSVRSDTQYF. Here the CDR3 DNA reads TGTGCCTGGAGTGTACGGTCGGATACGCAGTATTTT.

V is TRBV30 and J is TRBJ2-5; TRBD1 matches 8 bases. Unmatched junction bases numbered 13, after V lost 2 bases and J lost 5 bases. The CDR3 runs 16 residues. Germline V gives CDR1 GTSNPN, CDR2 SVGIG (reference sequence). In DNA, the CDR3 is TGTGCCTGGAGTCTGGGCAAAGGCAGGGGGCCGGAGACCCAGTACTTC. Translated: CAWSLGKGRGPETQYF.

The chain couples TRBV5-8 to TRBJ1-1; 7 positions agree with TRBD1. V shed 0 bases and J 3 bases; nucleotides not matched to a gene: 11. CDR3 length: 17 amino acids. Germline lookup yields CDR1 SGHTS and CDR2 YDEGEE. CDR3 residues: CASSLDIGGRKDTEAFF. The CDR3 coding sequence is TGTGCCAGCAGCTTGGATATAGGGGGCCGTAAAGACACTGAAGCTTTCTTT.

V is TRBV5-6 and J is TRBJ2-5; a weak D match, TRBD1 (5 bases). The V and J ends lost 5 bases and 7 bases respectively, with 15 bases between them. Germline values: CDR1 SGHDT, CDR2 YYEEEE. The CDR3 spans 13 residues. CDR3 amino acids: CASRPRGQGTQYF. CDR3 coding DNA: TGTGCCAGCAGGCCAAGGGGCCAGGGGACCCAGTACTTC.

This clone appeared a few times. The genes are TRBV3-1 (or the pseudogene TRBV3-2) and TRBJ2-2; 9 nucleotides line up with TRBD1. This CDR3 region has 18 residues. Per germline, CDR1 LGHDT and CDR2 YNNKEL (reference sequence). Trimming cost V 4 bases and J 9 bases; bases outside gene matches: 18. CDR3 protein: CASSRSPPGQGPHRELFF. CDR3 bases: TGTGCCAGCAGCCGATCCCCCCCGGGACAGGGCCCCCATCGGGAGCTGTTTTTT.

The rearrangement joins TRBV24-1 to TRBJ2-5; a weak D match, TRBD1 (6 bases). Trimming pared 6 bases from V and 5 bases from J, leaving 9 bases between. CDR3 size: 12 residues. CDR1 is KGHDR and CDR2 is SFDVKD in the germline V gene. CDR3 sequence (DNA): TGTGCCACCAGTTCAGGGGTGGAGACCCAGTACTTC. It is translated as CATSSGVETQYF.

The rearrangement uses TRBV10-3 and TRBJ2-2, with 9 bases fitting TRBD1. J was trimmed by 5 bases and V by 7 bases; bases with no gene match: 5. The CDR3 covers 14 residues. The germline CDR1 and CDR2 sequences are ENHRY and SYGVKD. The CDR3 is CAITGTGTTGELFF. CDR3 DNA sequence: TGTGCCATCACAGGGACAGGGACGACCGGGGAGCTGTTTTTT.

The rearrangement uses TRBV18 and TRBJ2-1, with 8 bases matching TRBD1. This CDR3 is 13 amino acids long. V dropped 3 bases and J dropped 8; count of bases not matched to a gene: 3. Germline V CDR1 and CDR2: KGHSH, LQKENI. CDR3 nucleotides: TGTGCCAGCTCACCCGGACAGGGCTATGAGCAGTTCTTC. It yields the protein CASSPGQGYEQFF.

The chain combines TRBV19 with TRBJ2-5; D is undetermined. Per germline, CDR1 LNHDA and CDR2 SQIVND (reference sequence). Trimming pared 0 bases from V and 2 bases from J, leaving 4 bases between. The CDR3 is 13 residues long. The CDR3 nucleotides read TGTGCCAGTAGTATAGACGGTCAAGAGACCCAGTACTTC. It is translated as CASSIDGQETQYF.

This clone was detected only once. The V call is TRBV18, the J call TRBJ2-3; a weak D match, TRBD1 (6 bases). The CDR3 runs to 16 residues. CDR1 is KGHSH, CDR2 LQKENI, per germline. V dropped 3 bases and J dropped 0 bases, with 13 bases sitting between them. DNA of the CDR3: TGTGCCAGCTCACCCGGATCGGGACACAGCACAGATACGCAGTATTTT. As protein: CASSPGSGHSTDTQYF.

This clone occurred a few times. The gene calls are TRBV6-5 and TRBJ2-7, with D tentatively TRBD2 (7 bases). CDR1 MNHEY and CDR2 SVGAGI come from the germline V gene. Trimming pared 6 bases from V and 1 base from J, leaving 16 bases between. The CDR3 is made up of 15 amino acids. The CDR3 sequence is CASRVQGGTSYEQYF. DNA of the CDR3: TGTGCCAGCAGGGTACAGGGAGGGACGTCCTACGAGCAGTACTTC.

This clone is a singleton in its sample. The chain couples TRBV19 to TRBJ2-6; 7 bases align to TRBD1. V was clipped by 6 bases and J by 0 bases; unmatched bases: 5. Germline assignment: CDR1 LNHDA and CDR2 SQIVND (reference sequence). This CDR3 has 16 amino acids. The CDR3 loop is CASSQGQHSGANVLTF. The DNA for the CDR3 is TGTGCCAGTAGCCAGGGACAGCACTCTGGGGCCAACGTCCTGACTTTC.

The chain links TRBV5-4 to TRBJ1-3; TRBD1 matches 7 bases. Germline V gives CDR1 SGHNT, CDR2 YYREEE (reference sequence). V was clipped by 0 bases and J by 4 bases; unmatched bases: 4. The CDR3 has 15 residues. In DNA form, the CDR3 reads TGTGCCAGCAGCTTGGCCAGGGGGTCCGGAAACACCATATATTTT. Its protein product is CASSLARGSGNTIYF.

The chain uses TRBV6-4 and TRBJ2-3; 7 positions agree with TRBD2. In germline, CDR1 is MRHNA, CDR2 SNTAGT. The J segment lost 5 bases and the V segment lost 4 bases, leaving 6 bases of the junction unmatched. CDR3 length: 14 amino acids. The CDR3 is CASSVGEGGDTQYF. CDR3 nucleotide sequence: TGTGCCAGCAGTGTCGGGGAGGGAGGAGATACGCAGTATTTT.

V and J are TRBV19 and TRBJ2-7; 7 bases map to TRBD1. In germline, CDR1 is LNHDA, CDR2 SQIVND (reference sequence). V shed 6 bases and J 3 bases; nucleotides not matched to a gene: 5. The CDR3 contains 13 residues. CDR3 coding DNA: TGTGCCAGTAGCCTCCGGGACAGCTACGAGCAGTACTTC. It encodes CASSLRDSYEQYF.

V gene TRBV19 combines with J gene TRBJ1-2; 8 bases match TRBD1. The CDR3 spans 16 residues. With V trimmed by 4 bases and J by 2 bases, 9 bases remained unmatched. CDR1 and CDR2 (germline): LNHDA, SQIVND (reference sequence). In nucleotides, the CDR3 is TGTGCCAGTAGTACGACAGGGGCAATGGTAAACTATGGCTACACCTTC. It yields the protein CASSTTGAMVNYGYTF.

V gene TRBV19 combines with J gene TRBJ1-1; D gene ambiguous. The CDR3 extends over 14 amino acids. The V gene's germline CDR1 is LNHDA and CDR2 SQIVND (reference sequence). V was trimmed by 3 bases and J by 1 base, leaving 9 bases between them. The CDR3 nucleotides read TGTGCCAGTAGTATTAATTGGCAGAACACTGAAGCTTTCTTT. Translated: CASSINWQNTEAFF.

This sequence joins TRBV6-5 and TRBJ2-2, with 8 bases identical to TRBD1. In germline, CDR1 is MNHEY, CDR2 SVGAGI. Trimming cost V 5 bases and J 6 bases; bases outside gene matches: 8. The CDR3 extends over 15 amino acids. This CDR3 is CASSRQGRFAGELFF. The CDR3 coding sequence is TGTGCCAGCAGTCGACAGGGGAGGTTCGCCGGGGAGCTGTTTTTT.

The chain joins TRBV7-9 to TRBJ2-2; no firm D call. This CDR3 comprises 13 residues. The V gene lost 5 bases and the J gene lost 6 bases, with 10 bases spanning the gap. CDR1 and CDR2 (germline): SEHNR, FQNEAQ (reference sequence). CDR3 loop: CASSPLRSGELFF. The CDR3 DNA reads TGTGCCAGCAGCCCCCTCCGTTCCGGGGAGCTGTTTTTT.

J is TRBJ1-5 and V is TRBV18; D not resolved. Per germline, CDR1 KGHSH and CDR2 LQKENI. V lost 4 bases and J lost 1, with 8 bases in between. The CDR3 spans 14 residues. CDR3 DNA: TGTGCCAGCTCACAGGGAGTGAGCAATCAGCCCCAGCATTTT. Translated, it gives CASSQGVSNQPQHF.

The chain recombines TRBV11-3 with TRBJ1-1, with 7 nucleotides matching TRBD1. Germline V lookup: CDR1 SGHNT, CDR2 YENEEA. The V and J ends lost 5 bases and 10 bases, in that order; junction bases with no gene match: 13. The CDR3 is made up of 14 amino acids. The CDR3 DNA follows: TGTGCCAGCAGCGCGACGTGGGACAGCGCACGAGCTTTCTTT. Residues: CASSATWDSARAFF.

The rearrangement links TRBV5-4 to TRBJ1-2; 7 nucleotides match TRBD1. This CDR3 has 13 residues. Looked up from germline, CDR1 is SGHNT and CDR2 is YYREEE (reference sequence). The junction had 3 bases not matched to a gene; V was cut back by 4 bases and J by 3 bases. The CDR3 coding sequence is TGTGCCAGCAGCCAAGGGACAGACTATGGCTACACCTTC. This gives the protein CASSQGTDYGYTF.

V gene TRBV7-2 combines with J gene TRBJ2-7; D perhaps matches TRBD2 (5 bases). The CDR3 has 15 residues. Looked up from germline, CDR1 is SGHTA and CDR2 is FQGNSA. V lost 1 base to trimming and J lost 4 bases, with 14 bases between them. The CDR3 DNA sequence: TGTGCCAGCAGCTTAGGTCCTAGCTTTTCTTACGAGCAGTACTTC. It specifies CASSLGPSFSYEQYF.

This CDR3 is CASSIAPPNEQFF. The CDR3 DNA is TGTGCCAGTAGTATAGCTCCTCCCAATGAGCAGTTCTTC. This chain connects TRBV19 to TRBJ2-1, with D unclear. The CDR3 is 13 residues long. Germline lookup yields CDR1 LNHDA and CDR2 SQIVND (reference sequence). With 1 base removed from V and 6 bases from J, the gap between germline ends came to 7 bases.

The chain recombines TRBV12-3 or TRBV12-4 with TRBJ1-2; tentatively, D is TRBD1 (5 bases). This CDR3 has 12 amino acids. With 5 bases removed from V and 14 bases from J, the gap between germline ends came to 18 bases. This chain's CDR3 is CASSGAGPRFTF. The CDR3 DNA sequence: TGTGCCAGCAGTGGCGCGGGGCCCCGTTTTACCTTC.

The rearrangement links TRBV28 to TRBJ1-6; D is unclear. CDR3 length: 14 amino acids. V lost 3 bases to trimming and J lost 13 bases, with 16 bases between them. Germline CDR1 reads MDHEN; CDR2 reads SYDVKM. The CDR3 loop is CASSLAGSVTPLHF. CDR3 bases: TGTGCCAGCAGTTTGGCGGGGAGTGTGACTCCCCTCCACTTT.

This clone was recorded a few times. The chain joins TRBV15 to TRBJ1-5, with 8 bases that match TRBD1. Trimming removed 3 bases from V and 4 bases from J; junction bases left unmatched: 2. Germline CDR1 and CDR2: LNHNV and YYDKDF (reference sequence). This CDR3 is built from 14 residues. CDR3 protein: CATSRGQVNQPQHF. The CDR3 DNA sequence: TGTGCCACCAGCAGGGGACAGGTAAATCAGCCCCAGCATTTT.

Here the CDR3 DNA reads TGTGCCTTTCGGACAGGGGTCGGTGAAAAACTGTTTTTT. Its translation: CAFRTGVGEKLFF. V gene TRBV30 combines with J gene TRBJ1-4; 9 bases are shared with TRBD1. V lost 7 bases, J lost 7 bases, and 7 bases stayed unmatched. Germline-derived CDR1 and CDR2 are GTSNPN and SVGIG (reference sequence). The CDR3 is made up of 13 amino acids.